What follows are 15 T cell receptor beta chains derived from one specimen sequenced in a study of naive and memory T cell subsets. These receptors' antigens are unknown. The beta constant-region primer was an equimolar mix of two oligonucleotides covering TRBC1 and TRBC2. The ligated cDNA underwent four PCR rounds using SP2 and nested alpha and beta constant-region primers. TCRdb used MiXCR to reprocess the UMI-ligation and nested PCR reads, holding one entry per CDR3 protein. This table holds about 140,000 distinct CDR3 sequences, 15% to 20% found once. Whole-study results and caveats: Especially in CD8 cells, naive repertoires contained a few larger clonotypes, possibly CD45RA-re-expressing memory cells.

Sequencing was performed on naive CD8+ T cells from blood. These receptors came from a human donor in good health.

This chain joins TRBV28 and TRBJ1-1; TRBD1 is a possible D gene (5 bases). CDR1 and CDR2 from the germline V gene are MDHEN and SYDVKM. The CDR3 sequence is 16 residues long. Trimming stripped 5 bases from V and 1 base from J, with 17 bases between. CDR3: CASSAGPRGGNTEAFF. CDR3 coding DNA: TGTGCCAGCAGTGCAGGGCCACGGGGTGGGAACACTGAAGCTTTCTTT. Full variable domain (rest looked up from reference TRBV28 and TRBJ1-1): DVKVTQSSRYLVKRTGEKVFLECVQDMDHENMFWYRQDPGLGLRLIYFSYDVKMKEKGDIPEGYSVSREKKERFSLILESASTNQTSMYLCASSAGPRGGNTEAFFGQGTRLTVV.

A few counts support this clonotype. The chain uses TRBV20-1 and TRBJ2-3; TRBD1 is a possible D gene (5 bases). Trimming left V 8 bases short and J 3 bases short, with 12 bases between. Germline V gives CDR1 DFQATT, CDR2 SNEGSKA (reference sequence). The CDR3 spans 12 residues. CDR3 residues: CSPEKGTDTQYF. The DNA for the CDR3 is TGCAGTCCCGAAAAGGGGACAGATACGCAGTATTTT.

This clonotype turned up a few times. V and J are TRBV28 and TRBJ2-3; TRBD1 might be the D (5 bases). V was cut by 1 base and J by 6 bases, with 11 bases left in between. Germline CDR1 reads MDHEN; CDR2 reads SYDVKM. The CDR3 runs to 14 residues. The CDR3 here is CASSLSFSGDTQYF. The DNA for the CDR3 is TGTGCCAGCAGTTTATCCTTCTCAGGGGATACGCAGTATTTT.

The CDR3 here is CASSFFTGQGFSEGYTF. The CDR3 DNA reads as TGTGCCAGCAGCTTCTTCACGGGACAGGGTTTTTCTGAAGGCTACACCTTC. The chain uses TRBV7-9 and TRBJ1-2; the match to TRBD1 covers 9 bases. The germline V gene encodes CDR1 SEHNR and CDR2 FQNEAQ (reference sequence). V was pared by 3 bases and J by 8 bases, with 16 bases of the junction left unmatched. The CDR3 has 17 amino acids.

This clonotype appeared a few times. The V call is TRBV12-3 or TRBV12-4, the J call TRBJ2-3; tentatively, D is TRBD2 (6 bases). The CDR3 contains 14 residues. V gave up 5 bases and J gave up 2 bases, with 11 bases separating them. In nucleotides, the CDR3 is TGTGCCAGCAGTCCGATAGCGGTCACAGATACGCAGTATTTT. This gives the protein CASSPIAVTDTQYF.

There are many counts of this clonotype. The chain carries TRBV28 and TRBJ2-1; 12 positions match TRBD2. Germline values: CDR1 MDHEN, CDR2 SYDVKM. This CDR3 region has 13 residues. Unmatched junction bases numbered 1, after V lost 4 bases and J lost 9 bases. CDR3 sequence reads: CASSSGLAGEQFF. CDR3 bases: TGTGCCAGCAGTTCGGGACTAGCGGGTGAGCAGTTCTTC.

About this clonotype itself: This sequence may be a read error, since a much larger clone differs from it by one base. The chain links TRBV5-1 to TRBJ2-7, with 9 positions matching TRBD1. The germline gives CDR1 SGHRS, CDR2 YFSETQ. The V and J ends lost 4 bases and 2 bases, in that order; junction bases with no gene match: 4. The CDR3 contains 14 residues. CDR3: CASSAGTGTYEQYF. In DNA form, the CDR3 reads TGCGCCAGCAGCGCCGGGACAGGGACCTACGAGCAGTACTTC.

V is TRBV20-1 and J is TRBJ2-7; no reliable D call. CDR3 length: 13 amino acids. V was clipped by 3 bases and J by 2 bases, with 11 bases between them. Germline-derived CDR1 and CDR2 are DFQATT and SNEGSKA (reference sequence). CDR3 DNA: TGCAGTGCTAGGGGCATAGAAACCTACGAGCAGTACTTC. The encoded protein is CSARGIETYEQYF.

This clonotype was counted between two and nine times. The chain joins TRBV6-2 or TRBV6-3 to TRBJ2-3; maybe TRBD2 (5 bases). Trimming shortened V by 2 bases and J by 2 bases, and 8 bases separated the two germline ends. The CDR3 is 14 residues long. Germline values: CDR1 MNHEY, CDR2 SVGEGT. The CDR3 loop is CASSYTDYTDTQYF. CDR3 nucleotide sequence: TGTGCCAGCAGTTACACCGACTACACAGATACGCAGTATTTT.

This chain connects TRBV27 to TRBJ2-1, with 7 bases lining up with TRBD1. After removal of 7 bases from V and 3 bases from J, the junction contained 9 bases not matched to a gene. There are 15 residues in the CDR3. Germline V CDR1 and CDR2: MNHEY, SMNVEV (reference sequence). The CDR3 loop is CASTLRGQDYNEQFF. CDR3 nucleotides: TGTGCCAGCACCCTTAGGGGGCAGGACTACAATGAGCAGTTCTTC.

The chain joins TRBV6-5 to TRBJ2-1; perhaps D is TRBD1 or TRBD2 (5 bases each). This CDR3 contains 16 residues. In germline, CDR1 is MNHEY, CDR2 SVGAGI. Between the trimmed V and J ends, which lost 0 bases and 7 bases, there was a span of 16 bases. The CDR3 DNA reads as TGTGCCAGCAGTTACTCCCTCGAGGGGCTGAGGAATGAGCAGTTCTTC. Its protein product is CASSYSLEGLRNEQFF.

The chain recombines TRBV7-2 with TRBJ2-3, with 14 bases fitting TRBD2. The V and J ends lost 4 bases and 5 bases, in that order; junction bases with no gene match: 14. CDR3 length equals 19 residues. Germline CDR1 SGHTA, CDR2 FQGNSA. CDR3 in amino acids: CASSSPGLAGVFMGDTQYF. CDR3 sequence (DNA): TGTGCCAGCAGCTCACCGGGACTAGCGGGAGTCTTTATGGGAGATACGCAGTATTTT. The full variable domain, in which reference TRBV7-2 and TRBJ2-3 provide the parts outside the CDR3, is GAGVSQSPSNKVTEKGKDVELRCDPISGHTALYWYRQSLGQGLEFLIYFQGNSAPDKSGLPSDRFSAERTGGSVSTLTIQRTQQEDSAVYLCASSSPGLAGVFMGDTQYFGPGTRLTVL.

This clonotype was seen more than once but under ten times. This rearrangement joins TRBV7-9 to TRBJ2-7, with TRBD2 as a possible D gene (5 bases). This CDR3 has 13 amino acids. Germline values: CDR1 SEHNR, CDR2 FQNEAQ (reference sequence). V was clipped by 0 bases and J by 6 bases, with 9 bases between them. CDR3 DNA: TGTGCCAGCAGCTTAGCCGCGCGGGTCGAGCAGTACTTC. This gives the protein CASSLAARVEQYF.

This clonotype was observed a handful of times. This sequence joins TRBV28 and TRBJ2-7; 7 bases line up with TRBD2. V lost 3 bases to trimming and J lost 3 bases; unmatched junction nucleotides: 5. Germline V gene lookup returns CDR1 MDHEN and CDR2 SYDVKM. This CDR3 contains 14 residues. The CDR3 DNA reads TGTGCCAGCAGTTTTGCGGGAGCAAGCTACGAGCAGTACTTC. Amino acid sequence: CASSFAGASYEQYF.

The chain employs TRBV20-1 and TRBJ2-7, with TRBD1 as a possible D gene (6 bases). CDR3 length equals 14 residues. V was pared by 6 bases and J by 4 bases, with 19 bases between. Germline values: CDR1 DFQATT, CDR2 SNEGSKA (reference sequence). CDR3 DNA sequence: TGCAGTGCAAGTTCCTACAGGGATGGATACGAGCAGTACTTC. Its translation is CSASSYRDGYEQYF.